This T cell receptor (beta chain) was found in a study of memory CD4+ T cells and cytomegalovirus serostatus. Study information: Of the healthy Belgian adults, several were CMV seropositive and around 22 seronegative.

Unmatched junction bases numbered 13, after V lost 7 bases and J lost 2 bases. Germline values: CDR1 SNHLY, CDR2 FYNNEI. CDR3 size: 16 residues. In the authors' methods: Out-of-frame sequences were removed, leaving roughly 2,200,000 distinct TCRbeta sequences. Clones were read by immunoSEQ multiplex PCR, and TCRdb kept only the in-frame ones, dropping some. Clone size and the V and J calls come from that table; the DNA yielded D and trimming. The table lists 50,000 to 60,000 clones, 70% to 85% of them singletons, with around 0.63% in the top ten. The sort gate was single viable CD3+CD4+CD8-CD45RO+ cells for memory CD4+ T cells.

The V gene is TRBV2, the J gene TRBJ2-7; 8 positions agree with TRBD1. The sample was memory CD4+ T cells from blood. This receptor was obtained from an adult in good health and CMV-seronegative. The CDR3 nucleotides read TGTGCCAGCACCCTGGGGCCAGGGGGCGTAACCTACGAGCAGTACTTC. It encodes CASTLGPGGVTYEQYF.